Sequencing of this TCR beta chain was carried out in a study of Graves' ophthalmopathy and Graves' hyperthyroidism. Ten or more counts support this clonotype. Antigen unknown. Study-wide findings and caveats: The blood repertoire also included most expanded thyroid clonotypes above 0.001 frequency. Ophthalmopathy progression was predicted with 70.59% sensitivity and approximately 72% specificity.

The CDR3 spans 16 residues. The germline gives CDR1 DFQATT, CDR2 SNEGSKA (reference sequence). The V end lost 0 bases, the J end lost 6 bases, and 21 bases lay between the germline ends. As the template, RNA transcripts were used to amplify TCR beta CDR3 regions. Second-round multiplex PCR came after first-round RT-PCR with HTBI primers. TCRdb recomputed calls from the multiplex PCR reads with MiXCR, one row per CDR3 protein. Among about 620,000 distinct CDR3 sequences listed, 22% were seen once. Material for sequencing was peripheral blood. The chain combines TRBV20-1 with TRBJ2-7; D is perhaps TRBD2 (6 bases). This sequence was found in a woman aged 18-30 years with stable Graves' hyperthyroidism. Some clones in this sample may be carry-over from other donors' samples. CDR3 sequence (DNA): TGCAGTGCTAGAGAATCGGGTGGGAGGAAGAGCAGCGAGCAGTACTTC. Translated, it gives CSARESGGRKSSEQYF.